This TCR beta chain was sequenced for a study of beta chain features in type 1 diabetes. Study context: Patients did not differ from healthy donors in age, gender or cell yield.

Sequenced material consisted of expressed TCRB transcripts (all of the isolated RNA was reverse transcribed). The data were produced by immunoSEQ multiplex PCR, yet TCRdb's version contains in-frame clones alone and is incomplete. The sample contains roughly 380,000 clones, 15% to 20% of which appear only once. This receptor was taken from a woman aged 18 to 35 in good health. The sample was naive CD4+ T cells from blood.

The CDR3 loop reads CASSLPDRDLNEQYF. In DNA, the CDR3 is TGTGCCAGCAGCTTACCGGACAGGGATCTCAACGAGCAGTACTTC. The V gene is TRBV7-2, the J gene TRBJ2-7; 8 bases are a match to TRBD1. V dropped 2 bases and J dropped 5; count of bases not matched to a gene: 8. The germline V gene encodes CDR1 SGHTA and CDR2 FQGNSA. This CDR3 has 15 residues.